These T cell receptor beta chains were read from a single sample in a study of CD8 T cells in ankylosing spondylitis. A single record per CDR3 protein comes from TCRdb applying MiXCR to the 5' RACE reads. This sample carries 15,000 to 20,000 distinct CDR3 sequences, under 8.5% of them seen once, and the ten largest clones take around 33%. Material: blood. These receptor sequences come from a male donor with ankylosing spondylitis or in good health (not recorded which). The CDR3 runs from the conserved cysteine through the conserved F or W. A D gene is named only where the DNA matches it firmly. Clone size, where shown, is once, few, many, or a class for clones that have expanded.

J gene | D gene | clone size | V gene | CDR3 DNA | CDR3 protein
TRBJ2-2 | TRBD2 | many | TRBV6-2/TRBV6-3 | TGTGCCAGCACCCCGGGACTAGCGGGGGGGCTCACCGGGGAGCTGTTTTTT | CASTPGLAGGLTGELFF
TRBJ2-3 | NA | many | TRBV5-1 | TGCGCCAGCAGCTTGTATCAGGGGACAGATACGCAGTATTTT | CASSLYQGTDTQYF
TRBJ2-3 | TRBD2 | few | TRBV4-3 | TGCGCCAGCAGCCAAAGCGGGAGGGCAGATACGCAGTATTTT | CASSQSGRADTQYF
TRBJ2-5 | NA | many | TRBV12-3/TRBV12-4 | TGTGCCAGCAGCCAAGGGGAGGGGGCTACGCCGTACTTC | CASSQGEGATPYF
TRBJ2-3 | NA | many | TRBV7-2 | TGTGCCAGCAGCTTAGCCAGTGGGAGCACAGATACGCAGTATTTT | CASSLASGSTDTQYF
TRBJ2-1 | NA | many | TRBV6-5 | TGTGCCAGCAGTTACGGGGGATCGCGGAATGAGCAGTTCTTC | CASSYGGSRNEQFF
TRBJ2-5 | TRBD1 | once | TRBV7-8 | TGTGCCAGCAGCCCCCGACAGGGGCCGCACCAAGAGACCCAGTACTTC | CASSPRQGPHQETQYF
TRBJ2-7 | NA | NA | TRBV5-5 | TGTGCCAGCAGCTTGACCATCTACGAGCAGTATTTC | CASSLTIYEQYF
TRBJ1-1 | NA | many | TRBV10-3 | TGTGCCATCAGTGAGCCTCGACAGCGGAACACTGAAGCTTTCTTT | CAISEPRQRNTEAFF
TRBJ2-5 | NA | few | TRBV28 | TGTGCCAGCAGCCCCAGGGTGTACCAAGAGACCCAGTACTTC | CASSPRVYQETQYF
TRBJ2-1 | NA | NA | TRBV12-3/TRBV12-4 | TGTGCCAGCAGTTCCGTGCCGGGGGCGAGACTTTACAATGAGCAGTTCTTC | CASSSVPGARLYNEQFF
TRBJ2-2 | TRBD2 | many | TRBV20-1 | TGCAGTGCCCGTCCCAGCGGGGGATCCGGGGAGCTGTTTTTT | CSARPSGGSGELFF
TRBJ1-1 | TRBD1 | many | TRBV10-3 | TGTGCCATCAGTGAGTCGTCAGGGGGCAGGACTGAAGCTTTCTTT | CAISESSGGRTEAFF
TRBJ2-3 | TRBD2 | few | TRBV20-1 | TGCAGTGCTCGGGAGGCAGATACGCAGTATTTT | CSAREADTQYF
TRBJ2-1 | NA | many | TRBV12-3/TRBV12-4 | TGTGCCAGCAGTTTTCCAGGGAACAATGAGCAGTTCTTC | CASSFPGNNEQFF
TRBJ2-3 | TRBD2 | NA | TRBV19 | TGTGCCAGTAGTATAGATGACGCTAGCGGGAGGCTTAGCACAGATACGCAGTATTTT | CASSIDDASGRLSTDTQYF
TRBJ1-1 | NA | many | TRBV12-5 | TGTGCTAGTGGTTTTGGACGCACTGAAGCTTTCTTT | CASGFGRTEAFF
TRBJ2-2 | NA | many | TRBV2 | TGTGCCAGCAACGCAGGGGTTTATAGCGGGGAGCTGTTTTTT | CASNAGVYSGELFF
TRBJ1-2 | NA | NA | TRBV6-4 | TGTGCCAGCGCTCCAGAAGAGGGTTATGGCTACACCTTC | CASAPEEGYGYTF
TRBJ1-1 | NA | few | TRBV7-9 | TGTGCCAGCAGCTTGACAGTTTTTGAAGCTTTCTTT | CASSLTVFEAFF
TRBJ1-5 | TRBD1 | NA | TRBV29-1 | TGCAGCGCCGTTACGGACAGGGTAGGGCAGCCCCAGCATTTT | CSAVTDRVGQPQHF
TRBJ2-7 | NA | many | TRBV10-2 | TGCGCCAGCAGTGAGTCGTGGGGCCCCTACGAGCAGTACTTC | CASSESWGPYEQYF
TRBJ1-2 | TRBD1 | many | TRBV12-3/TRBV12-4 | TGTGCCAGCAGTAACACAGGGGTTTACGGCTACACCTTC | CASSNTGVYGYTF
TRBJ2-3 | NA | medium-sized | TRBV20-1 | TGCAGTGCTAGTTTCCCGGGAGAGGCAGATACGCAGTATTTT | CSASFPGEADTQYF
TRBJ2-1 | TRBD1 | few | TRBV4-1 | TGCGCCAGCAGCCAAGCCCCCGGGACAGGCTACAATGAGCAGTTCTTC | CASSQAPGTGYNEQFF
TRBJ2-3 | TRBD2 | NA | TRBV12-3/TRBV12-4 | TGTGCCAGCAGTCCTAGCGGGGAGTCGCAGGATACGCAGTATTTT | CASSPSGESQDTQYF
TRBJ1-1 | NA | medium-sized | TRBV28 | TGTGCCAGCCGTTATTGGGGCACTGAAGCTTTCTTT | CASRYWGTEAFF
TRBJ2-4 | TRBD2 | many | TRBV5-6 | TGTGCCAGCAGCGGGGGGGGAAACATTCAGTACTTC | CASSGGGNIQYF
TRBJ1-4 | NA | NA | TRBV7-2 | TGTGCCAGCAGCCCGGACAGCTTTAATGAAAAACTGTTTTTT | CASSPDSFNEKLFF
TRBJ2-1 | TRBD1 | many | TRBV7-8 | TGTGCCAGCAGCTTAGCGGGACAGGGTGGCCACAATGAGCAGTTCTTC | CASSLAGQGGHNEQFF
TRBJ2-3 | NA | many | TRBV6-6 | TGTGCCAGCAGGCGAACAGGGTCAGATACGCAGTATTTT | CASRRTGSDTQYF
TRBJ2-2 | NA | few | TRBV5-5 | TGTGCCAGCAGCTTAAGACTGCCGAACACCGGGGAGCTGTTTTTT | CASSLRLPNTGELFF
TRBJ1-2 | NA | many | TRBV7-2 | TGTGCCAGCTGGGGACGGACTAACTATGGCTACACCTTC | CASWGRTNYGYTF
TRBJ2-5 | NA | few | TRBV20-1 | TGCAGTGCTAGAATGACTGGAAAAGAGACCCAGTACTTC | CSARMTGKETQYF
TRBJ2-2 | TRBD2 | NA | TRBV7-2 | TGTGCCAGCAGCTTGCTTAGGACTAGCGGTCGGACCGGGGAGCTGTTTTTT | CASSLLRTSGRTGELFF
TRBJ2-3 | NA | few | TRBV29-1 | TGCAGCGCCACCCCGGTTGGGGTAGCCACTAGCACAGATACGCAGTATTTT | CSATPVGVATSTDTQYF
TRBJ2-3 | NA | many | TRBV20-1 | TGCAGTGCTAGCCCCCCGGGCCCAGATACGCAGTATTTT | CSASPPGPDTQYF
TRBJ2-1 | NA | NA | TRBV6-1 | TGTGCCAGCAGTGAAATCCCGGCGGCTGAGGGGGGTGAGCAGTTCTTC | CASSEIPAAEGGEQFF
TRBJ2-7 | TRBD2 | few | TRBV20-1 | TGCAGTGCCGGCCGGGACTACTCCTACGAGCAGTACTTC | CSAGRDYSYEQYF
TRBJ1-4 | NA | many | TRBV12-3/TRBV12-4 | TGTGCCAGCAGTTTGGGCCCGGGCTCAACTAATGAAAAACTGTTTTTT | CASSLGPGSTNEKLFF
TRBJ1-5 | NA | many | TRBV29-1 | TGCAGCGTTGGGGGGGGCGGCAATCAGCCCCAGCATTTT | CSVGGGGNQPQHF
TRBJ2-3 | TRBD2 | many | TRBV7-2 | TGTGCCAGCAGCTTAGGTCGAGCGGGAGGGCTTGACACAGATACGCAGTATTTT | CASSLGRAGGLDTDTQYF
TRBJ2-7 | NA | few | TRBV6-5 | TGTGCCAGCAGTTACCCTGAACTCGGCGAGCAGTACTTC | CASSYPELGEQYF
TRBJ2-2 | NA | NA | TRBV14 | TGTGCCAGCAGCCAAGTTCTGGGGGCAACGAACACCGGGGAGCTGTTTTTT | CASSQVLGATNTGELFF
TRBJ2-7 | TRBD2 | many | TRBV20-1 | TGCAGTGCTAGGGGACTAGCGGGATACGAGCAGTACTTC | CSARGLAGYEQYF
TRBJ1-1 | NA | once | TRBV19 | TGTGCCAGTACTCTACCGGGTGCCAGGAATGAAGCTTTCTTT | CASTLPGARNEAFF
TRBJ1-2 | NA | many | TRBV29-1 | TGCAGCGTGGAAAAGGACAGAGCTAACTATGGCTACACCTTC | CSVEKDRANYGYTF
TRBJ2-1 | TRBD1 | NA | TRBV9 | TGTGCCAGCAGCCCCAGGTCAGGCCGCGACAGGGGTGGCGAGCAGTTCTTC | CASSPRSGRDRGGEQFF
TRBJ2-2 | NA | few | TRBV7-2 | TGTGCCAGCAGCTTAAACGCCGGGGTAGGGGTTCCCACCGGGGAGCTGTTTTTT | CASSLNAGVGVPTGELFF
TRBJ2-3 | NA | NA | TRBV20-1 | TGCAGTGCTAGGGACAGTAGCACAGATACGCAGTATTTT | CSARDSSTDTQYF
TRBJ2-7 | TRBD2 | few | TRBV19 | TGTGCCAGTAGTATTCGGCGGGAGGGCCCCTACGAGCAGTACTTC | CASSIRREGPYEQYF
TRBJ2-5 | TRBD1 | many | TRBV28 | TGTGCCAGCAGTTTACAGGGGGCGCAGGTTTGGGAGACCCAGTACTTC | CASSLQGAQVWETQYF
TRBJ1-1 | NA | many | TRBV7-9 | TGTGCCAGCAGGTGGGACGGTAACACTGAAGCTTTCTTT | CASRWDGNTEAFF
TRBJ2-1 | NA | NA | TRBV20-1 | TGCAGTGTAACGAGCATGGGGGACTACAATGAGCAGTTCTTC | CSVTSMGDYNEQFF
TRBJ2-1 | TRBD2 | NA | TRBV12-5 | TGTGCTAGTGGTGAGATCGGAGGGAGGGCCTACAATGAGCAGTTCTTC | CASGEIGGRAYNEQFF